The present T cell receptor beta chain was sequenced within a study of beta chain features in type 1 diabetes. The sequenced template was cDNA made from the entire isolated RNA. Assay: immunoSEQ multiplex PCR; the TCRdb copy retains only in-frame clones and omits some. Counted here are under 400,000 clones, 10% to 15% occurring once; the ten biggest clones make up approximately 0.015%. The germline gives CDR1 SEHNR, CDR2 FQNEAQ (reference sequence). The CDR3 contains 13 residues. Trimming took 3 bases from V and 1 from J, leaving 7 bases between them. The sample holds a few counts of this clone. Its antigen is not known. The same CDR3 also results from other DNA sequences found in this sample. General study results and limits: Compared to healthy donors, patients appeared to have naive, central memory and Treg TCRB repertoires that were more alike. Researchers cautioned that cDNA sequencing could over-represent cells with high TCR expression. For patients and controls alike, PCR might favor shorter templates to the same degree. In type 1 diabetes patients, VDJ junctions had fewer insertions; deletions at these junctions were more frequent.

The sequencing input was naive CD4+ T cells from blood. The sequence was collected from a man aged 18-30 years in good health. The chain has TRBV7-9 and TRBJ2-7, with D possibly matching TRBD1 (5 bases). The CDR3 sequence: CASSLDTSYEQYF. The CDR3 nucleotides read TGTGCCAGCAGCTTGGACACTTCCTACGAGCAGTACTTC. Drawing the rest from reference TRBV7-9 and TRBJ2-7, the complete variable domain is DTGVSQNPRHKITKRGQNVTFRCDPISEHNRLYWYRQTLGQGPEFLTYFQNEAQLEKSRLLSDRFSAERPKGSFSTLEIQRTEQGDSAMYLCASSLDTSYEQYFGPGTRLTVT.